Presented here are 29 T cell receptor beta chains from one specimen sequenced in a study of blood T cell repertoires in COVID-19. Repertoires were generated with immunoSEQ multiplex PCR, while TCRdb's copy carries only in-frame clones and drops some. Of 130,000 or so clones listed, roughly 72% are singletons. Sequencing was done on a sample of peripheral blood. The receptors here all came from a human donor in a cohort sampled during active COVID-19.

The rearrangement uses TRBV6-2 or TRBV6-3 and TRBJ1-5; maybe TRBD1 (5 bases). Germline loops: CDR1 MNHEY, CDR2 SVGEGT. The CDR3 consists of 15 residues. With 4 bases removed from V and 2 bases from J, the gap between germline ends came to 12 bases. CDR3 DNA sequence: TGTGCCAGCAGTTCGGCAGGGCTCGGCAATCAGCCCCAGCATTTT. Translation gives CASSSAGLGNQPQHF.

This clone turned up a few times. The genes are TRBV4-1 and TRBJ2-1; the match to TRBD2 covers 9 bases. The V gene end was trimmed by 1 base and the J gene end by 8 bases; junction bases not matched to a gene: 6. The V gene's germline CDR1 is MGHRA and CDR2 YSYEKL. The CDR3 runs 15 residues. The CDR3: CASSQVAGGPHEQFF. The CDR3 nucleotides read TGCGCCAGCAGCCAAGTTGCGGGGGGGCCCCATGAGCAGTTCTTC.

The chain employs TRBV28 and TRBJ2-7, with TRBD1 identical over 12 bases. The CDR3 runs 14 residues. Germline CDR1 is MDHEN and CDR2 is SYDVKM. V shed 6 bases and J 5 bases; nucleotides not matched to a gene: 5. In DNA, the CDR3 is TGTGCCAGCAGGTCGGGACAGGGGGCCCACGAGCAGTACTTC. Protein: CASRSGQGAHEQYF.

The chain employs TRBV5-4 and TRBJ1-6; no clear D. CDR1 and CDR2 (germline): SGHNT, YYREEE (reference sequence). The V end lost 5 bases, the J end lost 8 bases, and 11 bases lay between the germline ends. CDR3 length: 13 residues. CDR3 DNA: TGTGCCAGCAGATATTCTCGTGATTCACCCCTCCACTTT. As protein: CASRYSRDSPLHF.

V gene TRBV6-5 combines with J gene TRBJ2-7, with D tentatively TRBD1 (6 bases). CDR3 size: 15 residues. Germline values: CDR1 MNHEY, CDR2 SVGAGI. Trimming left V 0 bases short and J 2 bases short, with 11 bases between. Written as DNA, the CDR3 is TGTGCCAGCAGTTACTCAGATGCAGGGGCCTACGAGCAGTACTTC. It translates to CASSYSDAGAYEQYF.

This clone was seen a few times. The chain combines TRBV7-3 with TRBJ2-1, with D maybe TRBD1 (5 bases). Germline assignment: CDR1 SGHTA and CDR2 FQGTGA. The V gene lost 2 bases and the J gene lost 3 bases, with 11 bases spanning the gap. The CDR3 has 15 amino acids. For the CDR3, the DNA is TGTGCCAGCAGCTTAGGGTCAGGACACTACAATGAGCAGTTCTTC. Amino acids: CASSLGSGHYNEQFF.

CDR3 protein: CASSQGPSTDTQYF. CDR3 DNA: TGCGCCAGCAGCCAGGGGCCCAGCACAGATACGCAGTATTTT. The chain uses TRBV4-1 and TRBJ2-3; possible D gene TRBD1, 5 bases. The ends were cut back, 3 bases at V and 0 bases at J, with 7 bases in the middle. Germline V gives CDR1 MGHRA, CDR2 YSYEKL. The CDR3 has 14 amino acids.

In its sample, this clone was seen once. The CDR3 protein is CASSLVGSQANEKLFF. CDR3 bases: TGTGCCAGCAGCTTGGTAGGGAGCCAAGCCAATGAAAAACTGTTTTTT. This chain uses TRBV5-6 with TRBJ1-4; D not resolved. The V gene's germline CDR1 is SGHDT and CDR2 YYEEEE. V lost 0 bases, J lost 5 bases, and 14 bases lay in between. The CDR3 covers 16 residues.

The chain recombines TRBV27 with TRBJ2-7; possibly TRBD1 for D (7 bases). Per germline, CDR1 MNHEY and CDR2 SMNVEV (reference sequence). CDR3 length equals 15 residues. The V end lost 0 bases, the J end lost 3 bases, and 12 bases lay between the germline ends. Written as DNA, the CDR3 is TGTGCCAGCAGTTTATCGGGGCAGGGGGGCTACGAGCAGTACTTC. It yields the protein CASSLSGQGGYEQYF.

V and J are TRBV28 and TRBJ1-2, with D unclear. The CDR3 has 12 residues. Trimming pared 6 bases from V and 5 bases from J, leaving 10 bases between. In germline, CDR1 is MDHEN, CDR2 SYDVKM. The CDR3 DNA sequence: TGTGCCAGCAGGAGACTCCGGTATGGCTACACCTTC. Its protein product is CASRRLRYGYTF.

The chain employs TRBV9 and TRBJ2-7; 7 bases align to TRBD1. Trimming cost V 0 bases and J 2 bases; bases outside gene matches: 5. The CDR3 sequence is 15 residues long. CDR1 and CDR2 from the germline V gene are SGDLS and YYNGEE. CDR3 nucleotides: TGTGCCAGCAGCGTAGGAGGGGACAGTGCCTACGAGCAGTACTTC. The encoded protein is CASSVGGDSAYEQYF.

The genes are TRBV28 and TRBJ1-2, with D uncertain. Per germline, CDR1 MDHEN and CDR2 SYDVKM. V was cut by 6 bases and J by 4 bases, with 12 bases left in between. The CDR3 is 13 amino acids. The CDR3: CASRPGSRYGYTF. In DNA, the CDR3 is TGTGCCAGCAGGCCAGGAAGCCGCTATGGCTACACCTTC.

The chain employs TRBV2 and TRBJ2-7, with TRBD1 as a possible D gene (7 bases). Germline V gene sequence: CDR1 SNHLY, CDR2 FYNNEI. The CDR3 runs 14 residues. Trimming took 4 bases from V and 3 from J, leaving 13 bases between them. CDR3 in DNA: TGTGCCAGCAGTGCTCAGGGGGGCGGCTACGAGCAGTACTTC. Translating it yields CASSAQGGGYEQYF. The full variable domain, its missing parts supplied by reference TRBV2 and TRBJ2-7, is EPEVTQTPSHQVTQMGQEVILRCVPISNHLYFYWYRQILGQKVEFLVSFYNNEISEKSEIFDDQFSVERPDGSNFTLKIRSTKLEDSAMYFCASSAQGGGYEQYFGPGTRLTVT.

The rearrangement links TRBV5-4 to TRBJ1-4; D may be TRBD1 (5 bases). The germline CDR1 and CDR2 sequences are SGHNT and YYREEE (reference sequence). This CDR3 contains 13 residues. V gave up 9 bases and J gave up 3 bases, with 12 bases separating them. CDR3 residues: CATSKGSNEKLFF. The CDR3 nucleotides are TGTGCCACCTCCAAGGGGTCTAATGAAAAACTGTTTTTT.

V gene TRBV5-1 combines with J gene TRBJ2-5; 7 bases line up with TRBD2. The J segment lost 4 bases and the V segment lost 5 bases, leaving 8 bases of the junction unmatched. The CDR3 totals 14 residues. Germline-derived CDR1 and CDR2 are SGHRS and YFSETQ. CDR3 loop: CASRHGRGGETQYF. The CDR3 DNA follows: TGCGCCAGCAGGCATGGGAGGGGAGGAGAGACCCAGTACTTC.

The V gene is TRBV28, the J gene TRBJ1-5; 7 bases are a match to TRBD1. Germline V lookup: CDR1 MDHEN, CDR2 SYDVKM. This CDR3 is built from 14 residues. Trimming at V came to 8 bases and at J to 10 bases, leaving 14 bases not matched to a gene. The CDR3 sequence is CASRRDSSGTPQHF. CDR3 nucleotide sequence: TGTGCCAGCCGAAGGGACAGTTCAGGGACCCCCCAGCATTTT.

The chain carries TRBV6-4 and TRBJ1-2; possibly TRBD1 for D (6 bases). V lost 3 bases and J lost 0, with 11 bases in between. Germline CDR1 MRHNA, CDR2 SNTAGT. This CDR3 spans 15 amino acids. CDR3 region: CASSEGGLANYGYTF. CDR3 coding DNA: TGTGCCAGCAGTGAAGGGGGATTAGCTAACTATGGCTACACCTTC.

For this clone: In the same sample, other DNA sequences code for this CDR3. V gene TRBV5-4 combines with J gene TRBJ1-2; possibly TRBD1 for D (6 bases). The CDR3 runs 13 residues. The germline V and J ends were trimmed by 0 bases and 8 bases, with 11 bases remaining between them. Germline CDR1 and CDR2: SGHNT and YYREEE (reference sequence). CDR3 residues: CASSLVTGSGYTF. In DNA form, the CDR3 reads TGTGCCAGCAGCTTGGTGACAGGATCCGGCTACACCTTC.

This chain uses TRBV4-2 with TRBJ1-1; 7 bases map to TRBD1. The germline V gene has CDR1 LGHNA and CDR2 YNFKEQ. The CDR3 length is 13 residues. V lost 3 bases to trimming and J lost 4 bases; unmatched junction nucleotides: 2. The CDR3 sequence: CASSQTGPTEAFF. CDR3 sequence (DNA): TGTGCCAGCAGCCAGACAGGGCCCACTGAAGCTTTCTTT.

V is TRBV5-4 and J is TRBJ2-7; a possible D gene is TRBD1 (6 bases). Germline V lookup: CDR1 SGHNT, CDR2 YYREEE (reference sequence). CDR3 length: 13 amino acids. V dropped 0 bases and J dropped 5 bases, with 9 bases sitting between them. The CDR3 loop reads CASSLDRVDEQYF. The DNA for the CDR3 is TGTGCCAGCAGCTTGGACAGGGTAGACGAGCAGTACTTC.

This chain joins TRBV18 and TRBJ2-2, with TRBD2 as a possible D gene (5 bases). The CDR3 is made up of 14 amino acids. The germline gives CDR1 KGHSH, CDR2 LQKENI. The ends were cut back, 2 bases at V and 2 bases at J, with 6 bases in the middle. CDR3 amino acids: CASSPSGNTGELFF. The CDR3 DNA follows: TGTGCCAGCTCACCAAGCGGCAACACCGGGGAGCTGTTTTTT.

V is TRBV7-6 and J is TRBJ2-7, with D possibly matching TRBD1 (5 bases). Trimming removed 1 base at V and 6 bases at J, with 16 bases between. The CDR3 covers 15 residues. Looked up from germline, CDR1 is SGHVS and CDR2 is FNYEAQ. Written as DNA, the CDR3 is TGTGCCAGCAGCTTAGTTGCAGGGTCCAATTCCGAGCAGTACTTC. Translating gives CASSLVAGSNSEQYF.

This chain links TRBV19 with TRBJ2-7; 7 bases agree with TRBD1. V lost 3 bases and J lost 2; bases outside the gene matches: 4. Germline CDR1 and CDR2: LNHDA and SQIVND (reference sequence). This CDR3 spans 14 amino acids. Written as DNA, the CDR3 is TGTGCCAGTAGTATGGCCAGGGGGACCTACGAGCAGTACTTC. Protein: CASSMARGTYEQYF. Complete variable domain (other parts from reference TRBV19 and TRBJ2-7): DGGITQSPKYLFRKEGQNVTLSCEQNLNHDAMYWYRQDPGQGLRLIYYSQIVNDFQKGDIAEGYSVSREKKESFPLTVTSAQKNPTAFYLCASSMARGTYEQYFGPGTRLTVT.

The table lists this clone with many counts. V gene TRBV11-2 combines with J gene TRBJ1-4; 7 bases map to TRBD1. The junction had 6 bases not matched to a gene; V was cut back by 5 bases and J by 6 bases. CDR3 size: 14 residues. Germline V lookup: CDR1 SGHAT, CDR2 FQNNGV. The CDR3 region has the DNA TGTGCCAGCAGCCTCCCAGGGGGGTATGAAAAACTGTTTTTT. Its protein is CASSLPGGYEKLFF. Variable domain in full (rest from reference TRBV11-2 and TRBJ1-4): EAGVAQSPRYKIIEKRQSVAFWCNPISGHATLYWYQQILGQGPKLLIQFQNNGVVDDSQLPKDRFSAERLKGVDSTLKIQPAKLEDSAVYLCASSLPGGYEKLFFGSGTQLSVL.

In its sample, this clone was seen many times. The CDR3 here is CASSLGAMNTEAFF. For the CDR3, the DNA is TGTGCCAGCAGCTTAGGGGCGATGAACACTGAAGCTTTCTTT. The gene calls are TRBV3-1 (or the pseudogene TRBV3-2) and TRBJ1-1; D may be TRBD1 (5 bases). The CDR3 is 14 amino acids. In germline, CDR1 is LGHDT, CDR2 YNNKEL (reference sequence). The V end was cut by 5 bases, the J end by 0 bases, with 10 bases between.

This chain connects TRBV7-8 to TRBJ2-3, with 7 bases fitting TRBD2. CDR1 SGHVS and CDR2 FQNEAQ come from the germline V gene. The CDR3 is made up of 17 amino acids. J was trimmed by 3 bases and V by 0 bases; bases with no gene match: 9. The CDR3 here is CASSLAGGRGRTDTQYF. The CDR3, as DNA: TGTGCCAGCAGCTTAGCGGGGGGGAGGGGAAGGACAGATACGCAGTATTTT.

The chain recombines TRBV29-1 with TRBJ2-5; D gene uncertain. V was shortened by 4 bases and J by 2 bases, with 11 bases between the two germline ends. The CDR3 runs to 13 residues. Looked up from germline, CDR1 is SQVTM and CDR2 is ANQGSEA. CDR3 residues: CSVVYGSQETQYF. DNA of the CDR3: TGCAGCGTTGTTTATGGCAGTCAAGAGACCCAGTACTTC. The whole variable domain, remainder taken from reference TRBV29-1 and TRBJ2-5, is SAVISQKPSRDICQRGTSLTIQCQVDSQVTMMFWYRQQPGQSLTLIATANQGSEATYESGFVIDKFPISRPNLTFSTLTVSNMSPEDSSIYLCSVVYGSQETQYFGPGTRLLVL.

The chain recombines TRBV2 with TRBJ1-6; 9 nucleotides agree with TRBD1. This CDR3 is 15 amino acids long. V dropped 6 bases and J dropped 7; count of bases not matched to a gene: 7. Germline CDR1 SNHLY, CDR2 FYNNEI. The CDR3 sequence is CASSGQGQGNSPLHF. DNA of the CDR3: TGTGCCAGCAGCGGTCAGGGACAGGGAAATTCACCCCTCCACTTT.

The DNA of the CDR3 is TGTGCCAGCAGTGAAATCTGGGGCGGAAATGAAAAACTGTTTTTT. This translates into CASSEIWGGNEKLFF. V and J are TRBV6-1 and TRBJ1-4; D may be TRBD1 (5 bases). Germline CDR1 is MNHNS and CDR2 is SASEGT. The V and J ends lost 2 bases and 5 bases respectively, with 12 bases between them. This CDR3 spans 15 amino acids.